This T cell receptor beta chain was retrieved from a study of T cells in Graves' hyperthyroidism and ophthalmopathy. CDR1 and CDR2 from the germline V gene are LGHDT and YNNKEL (reference sequence). V lost 1 base, J lost 6 bases, and 7 bases stayed unmatched. The CDR3 has 15 residues. Together with thyroid ultrasound, orbital computed tomography, serum thyroxine and TRAb, clinical symptoms were used for diagnoses. Amplified TCR beta CDR3 regions came from RNA transcripts. The HTBI primer set served for first-round RT-PCR of the TCR CDR3. Each CDR3 protein is one row after TCRdb ran MiXCR on the multiplex PCR reads. The profile shows hundreds of thousands of distinct CDR3 sequences, roughly 14% of them singletons.

The sequence was obtained from a woman aged 45-65 years with Graves' ophthalmopathy. The chain recombines TRBV3-1 with TRBJ2-7; 9 bases agree with TRBD1. Sequenced sample: blood. CDR3 DNA sequence: TGTGCCAGCAGCCAAGTACAGGGGGCTTTAGGCGAGCAGTACTTC. It is translated as CASSQVQGALGEQYF.